The T cell receptor beta chain under discussion was sequenced for a study of T cells in Graves' hyperthyroidism and ophthalmopathy. The investigators amplified TCR beta CDR3 regions from RNA transcripts. HTBI primers were used for first-round RT-PCR of the TCR CDR3. TCRdb re-analysed the multiplex PCR reads in MiXCR, keeping a single row per CDR3 protein. There are 300,000 to 400,000 distinct CDR3 sequences in the sample; roughly 15% occur only once, and about 20% lies in the top ten. Germline lookup yields CDR1 DFQATT and CDR2 SNEGSKA (reference sequence). Germline trimming cut 2 bases from V and 1 base from J; bases unmatched to any gene: 6. This CDR3 spans 16 amino acids.

The chain joins TRBV20-1 to TRBJ2-1; 9 positions match TRBD2. The receptor comes from a woman aged 25-40 years with Graves' ophthalmopathy. The sequencing sample was made of blood. The CDR3 here is CSARSPLAGSYNEQFF. The CDR3 DNA is TGCAGTGCTAGATCGCCTCTAGCGGGGTCCTACAATGAGCAGTTCTTC.